This T cell receptor beta chain originates from a study of T cells after posttransplantation cyclophosphamide. Treatment was busulfan-fludarabine conditioning, a marrow graft, and cyclophosphamide on days +3 and +4. CDR3 length: 17 residues. Losses at the gene ends were 6 bases for V and 4 bases for J; bases not matched to a gene: 9. The germline V gene has CDR1 MDHEN and CDR2 SYDVKM. Sequencing was performed with immunoSEQ multiplex PCR; in TCRdb, only in-frame clones are kept and a portion is missing. This sample has 24,000 or so clones and no singletons, with less than 2% in the ten largest. This clone was found a few times. The target antigen is unknown. The study, taken as a whole, reports: TRB clonality was highly associated with recipient CMV seropositivity and reactivation. Later blood repertoires were often dominated by clones from the donor CD8+ memory compartment. TRB overlap between skin or GI tissue T cells and blood was limited.

Sequencing used PBMCs, obtained after allogeneic stem cell transplant with posttransplant cyclophosphamide. The sequence derives from a male patient aged 18-29 years who received an allogeneic stem cell transplant from a related donor, was CMV-positive, and had no GVHD. Some T cells here may be from the graft donor. J is TRBJ1-6 and V is TRBV28, with 10 bases fitting TRBD1. CDR3 protein: CASRPGQGFTYNSPLHF. The CDR3 coding sequence is TGTGCCAGCAGGCCGGGACAGGGGTTCACTTATAATTCACCCCTCCACTTT.